A single sample is the source of the 5 T cell receptor beta chains below, sequenced in a study of PD-1 blockade in classical Hodgkin lymphoma (TCRdb year 2020). The time point label on this specimen signifies: cycle 1 day 1 (C1D1), immediately before nivolumab initiation. Relapse after autologous stem cell transplantation had occurred in all trial patients, and cohorts A, B and C were distinguished by prior brentuximab vedotin exposure. To prepare the library, the immunoSEQ multiplex PCR assay was applied. The table was pulled from immuneACCESS by TCRdb, which kept in-frame rearrangements only. Such tables lose some clones; where checked, under half of the loss comes from unresolved V genes, and the rest has no known cause. The sample records about 41,000 clones, 76% of which are singletons. Clones ranked in the top ten supply under 25% of the sample. The sequencing used peripheral blood mononuclear cells (PBMCs), collected at baseline. The receptor set was obtained from a human donor with classical Hodgkin lymphoma.

V usage is TRBV6-6 and J usage is TRBJ1-2; D is possibly TRBD1 (6 bases). The CDR3 is 15 residues long. CDR1 is MNHNY and CDR2 is SVGAGI in the germline V gene (reference sequence). The V end was cut by 0 bases, the J end by 4 bases, with 12 bases between. CDR3 coding DNA: TGTGCCAGCAGTTACTCCCGGGGGCTGGGCTATGGCTACACCTTC. This encodes CASSYSRGLGYGYTF.

This sequence joins TRBV19 and TRBJ2-7, with a tentative D call TRBD2 (5 bases). Trimming removed 3 bases from V and 1 base from J, with 16 bases in between. CDR3 length equals 16 residues. Germline V gives CDR1 LNHDA, CDR2 SQIVND (reference sequence). Here the CDR3 reads CASSMREGVGSYEQYF. The CDR3 DNA sequence: TGTGCCAGTAGTATGAGGGAAGGCGTTGGGTCCTACGAGCAGTACTTC.

The chain uses TRBV6-5 and TRBJ1-5, with D uncertain. Germline assignment: CDR1 MNHEY and CDR2 SVGAGI. Trimming took off 2 bases at V and 3 bases at J, with 11 bases between the two ends. There are 15 residues in the CDR3. The CDR3 nucleotides read TGTGCCAGCAGTTACCCTGGCAGCTACAATCAGCCCCAGCATTTT. Translated, it gives CASSYPGSYNQPQHF.

The table lists this clone with a few counts. The rearrangement joins TRBV11-2 to TRBJ2-1; unclear D gene. Germline V gene lookup returns CDR1 SGHAT and CDR2 FQNNGV. V was trimmed by 6 bases and J by 0 bases, leaving 15 bases between them. This CDR3 is 16 amino acids long. The DNA of the CDR3 is TGTGCCAGCAGAGTTAACAAGATGGCCTCCTACAATGAGCAGTTCTTC. As protein: CASRVNKMASYNEQFF.

The chain employs TRBV11-2 and TRBJ1-1, with 7 bases identical to TRBD1. The V and J ends lost 4 bases and 4 bases, in that order; junction bases with no gene match: 6. This CDR3 contains 14 residues. From germline, CDR1 is SGHAT and CDR2 FQNNGV. The CDR3 bases are TGTGCCAGCAGCTCGACAGGGAGGAGCACTGAAGCTTTCTTT. As protein: CASSSTGRSTEAFF. Full variable domain (missing parts from reference TRBV11-2 and TRBJ1-1): EAGVAQSPRYKIIEKRQSVAFWCNPISGHATLYWYQQILGQGPKLLIQFQNNGVVDDSQLPKDRFSAERLKGVDSTLKIQPAKLEDSAVYLCASSSTGRSTEAFFGQGTRLTVV.